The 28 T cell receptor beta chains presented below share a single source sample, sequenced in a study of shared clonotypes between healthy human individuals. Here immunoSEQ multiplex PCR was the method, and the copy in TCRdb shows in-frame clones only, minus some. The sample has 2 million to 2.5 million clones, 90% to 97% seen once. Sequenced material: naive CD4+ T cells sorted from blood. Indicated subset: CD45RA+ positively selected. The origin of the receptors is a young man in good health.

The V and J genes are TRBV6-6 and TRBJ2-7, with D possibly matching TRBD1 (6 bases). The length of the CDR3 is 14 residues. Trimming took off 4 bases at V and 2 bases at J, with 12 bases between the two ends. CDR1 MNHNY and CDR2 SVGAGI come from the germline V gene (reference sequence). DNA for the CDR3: TGTGCCAGCAGTTCCGGACAGCAAGCCTACGAGCAGTACTTC. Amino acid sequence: CASSSGQQAYEQYF.

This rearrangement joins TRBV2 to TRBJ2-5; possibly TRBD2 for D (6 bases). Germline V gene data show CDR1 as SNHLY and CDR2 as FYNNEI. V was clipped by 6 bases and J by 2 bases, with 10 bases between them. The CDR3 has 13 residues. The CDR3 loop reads CASRREHQETQYF. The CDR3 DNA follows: TGTGCCAGCAGGCGGGAACATCAAGAGACCCAGTACTTC.

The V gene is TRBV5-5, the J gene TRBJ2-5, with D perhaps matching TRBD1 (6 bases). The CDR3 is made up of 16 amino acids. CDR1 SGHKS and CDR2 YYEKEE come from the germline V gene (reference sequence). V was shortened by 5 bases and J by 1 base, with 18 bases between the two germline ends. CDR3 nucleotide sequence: TGTGCCAGCAGACGTTCTACGGGACAAGTCCAAGAGACCCAGTACTTC. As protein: CASRRSTGQVQETQYF.

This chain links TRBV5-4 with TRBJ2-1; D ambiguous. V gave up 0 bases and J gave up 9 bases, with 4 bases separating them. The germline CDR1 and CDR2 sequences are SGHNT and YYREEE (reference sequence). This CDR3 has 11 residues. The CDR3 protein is CASSLDGEQFF. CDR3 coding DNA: TGTGCCAGCAGCTTGGACGGTGAGCAGTTCTTC. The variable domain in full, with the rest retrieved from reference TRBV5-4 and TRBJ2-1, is ETGVTQSPTHLIKTRGQQVTLRCSSQSGHNTVSWYQQALGQGPQFIFQYYREEENGRGNFPPRFSGLQFPNYSSELNVNALELDDSALYLCASSLDGEQFFGPGTRLTVL.

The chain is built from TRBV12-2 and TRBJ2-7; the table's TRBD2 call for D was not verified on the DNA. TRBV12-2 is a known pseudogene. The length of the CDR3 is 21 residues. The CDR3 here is CASRLAIGSRLAGNENYEQYF. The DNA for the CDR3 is TGTGCAAGTCGCTTAGCCATTGGTAGTAGGCTAGCGGGGAACGAAAATTACGAGCAGTACTTC.

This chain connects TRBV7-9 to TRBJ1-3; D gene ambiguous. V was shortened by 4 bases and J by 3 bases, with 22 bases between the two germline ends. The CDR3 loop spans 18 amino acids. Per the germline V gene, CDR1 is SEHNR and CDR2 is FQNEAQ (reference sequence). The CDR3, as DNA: TGTGCCAGCAGCTCCAACACGGGAGCCCCGTCGGGTGGAAACACCATATATTTT. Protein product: CASSSNTGAPSGGNTIYF.

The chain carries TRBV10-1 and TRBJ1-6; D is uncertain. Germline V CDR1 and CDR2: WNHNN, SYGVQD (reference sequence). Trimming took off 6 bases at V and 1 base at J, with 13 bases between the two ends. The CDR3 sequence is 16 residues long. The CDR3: CASRRVDNSYNSPLHF. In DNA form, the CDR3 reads TGCGCCAGCAGAAGAGTAGATAATTCCTATAATTCACCCCTCCACTTT.

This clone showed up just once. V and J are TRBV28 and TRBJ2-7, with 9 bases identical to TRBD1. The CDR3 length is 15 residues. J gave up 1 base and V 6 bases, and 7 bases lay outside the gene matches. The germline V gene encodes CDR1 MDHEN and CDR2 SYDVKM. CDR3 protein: CASRATGGSSYEQYF. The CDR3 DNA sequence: TGTGCCAGCAGAGCGACAGGGGGTAGTTCCTACGAGCAGTACTTC.

CDR3 in DNA: TGCGCCAGCAGCTTGGCGGGCAGGGACACTGAAGCTTTCTTT. This gives the protein CASSLAGRDTEAFF. This chain uses TRBV5-1 with TRBJ1-1; weak D call: TRBD1 (5 bases). Germline V gene data show CDR1 as SGHRS and CDR2 as YFSETQ. The CDR3 is 14 residues long. Trimming removed 0 bases at V and 3 bases at J, with 9 bases between. Together with reference TRBV5-1 and TRBJ1-1, the CDR3 gives the full variable domain: KAGVTQTPRYLIKTRGQQVTLSCSPISGHRSVSWYQQTPGQGLQFLFEYFSETQRNKGNFPGRFSGRQFSNSRSEMNVSTLELGDSALYLCASSLAGRDTEAFFGQGTRLTVV.

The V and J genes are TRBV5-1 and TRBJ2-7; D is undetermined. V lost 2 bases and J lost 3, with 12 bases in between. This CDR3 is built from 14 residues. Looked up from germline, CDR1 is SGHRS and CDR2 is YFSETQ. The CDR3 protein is CASSLSLGNYEQYF. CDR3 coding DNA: TGCGCCAGCAGCTTATCACTGGGCAACTACGAGCAGTACTTC.

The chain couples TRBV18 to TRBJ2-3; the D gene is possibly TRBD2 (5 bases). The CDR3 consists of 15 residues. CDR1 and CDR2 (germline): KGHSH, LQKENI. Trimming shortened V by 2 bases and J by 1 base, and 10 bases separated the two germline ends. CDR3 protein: CASSPSSMGTDTQYF. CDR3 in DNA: TGTGCCAGCTCACCATCTAGCATGGGCACAGATACGCAGTATTTT.

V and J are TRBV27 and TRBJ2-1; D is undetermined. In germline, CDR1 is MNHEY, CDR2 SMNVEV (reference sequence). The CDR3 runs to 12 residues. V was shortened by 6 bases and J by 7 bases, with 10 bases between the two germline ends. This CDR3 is CASSRPGNEQFF. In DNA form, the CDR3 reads TGTGCCAGCAGCCGGCCCGGGAATGAGCAGTTCTTC.

The chain's CDR3 is CASSVVGGRRGYTF. Written as DNA, the CDR3 is TGTGCCAGCAGTGTGGTCGGGGGGCGCAGAGGCTACACCTTC. The genes are TRBV27 and TRBJ1-2, with D possibly matching TRBD1 (6 bases). CDR1 and CDR2 from the germline V gene are MNHEY and SMNVEV (reference sequence). This CDR3 has 14 amino acids. V was clipped by 5 bases and J by 8 bases, with 18 bases between them.

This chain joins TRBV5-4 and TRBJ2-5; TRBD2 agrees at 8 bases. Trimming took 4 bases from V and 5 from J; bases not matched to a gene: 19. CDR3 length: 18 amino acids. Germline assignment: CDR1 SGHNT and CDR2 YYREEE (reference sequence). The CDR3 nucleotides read TGTGCCAGCAGCCCGTCCGGGGGGGGAGGGCCGGGAGTGGAGACCCAGTACTTC. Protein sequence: CASSPSGGGGPGVETQYF.

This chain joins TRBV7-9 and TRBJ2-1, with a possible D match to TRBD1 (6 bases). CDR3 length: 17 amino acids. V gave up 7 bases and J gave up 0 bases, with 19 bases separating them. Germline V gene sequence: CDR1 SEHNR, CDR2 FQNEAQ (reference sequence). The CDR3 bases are TGTGCCAGCACCCCCGAGACAGGACCGAGCTCCTACAATGAGCAGTTCTTC. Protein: CASTPETGPSSYNEQFF.

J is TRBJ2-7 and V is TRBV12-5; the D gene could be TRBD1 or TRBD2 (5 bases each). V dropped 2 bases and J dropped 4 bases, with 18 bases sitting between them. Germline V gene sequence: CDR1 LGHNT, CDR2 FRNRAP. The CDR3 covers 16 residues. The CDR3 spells CASGLQIRDHSYEQYF. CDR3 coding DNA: TGTGCTAGTGGTTTGCAAATACGGGACCATTCTTACGAGCAGTACTTC.

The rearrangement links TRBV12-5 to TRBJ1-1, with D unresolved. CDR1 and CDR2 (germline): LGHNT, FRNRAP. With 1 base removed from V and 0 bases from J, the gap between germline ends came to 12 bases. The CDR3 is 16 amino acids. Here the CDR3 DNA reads TGTGCTAGTGGTTTGGGATTCACTAACATGAACACTGAAGCTTTCTTT. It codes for CASGLGFTNMNTEAFF. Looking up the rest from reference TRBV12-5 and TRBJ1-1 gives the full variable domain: DARVTQTPRHKVTEMGQEVTMRCQPILGHNTVFWYRQTMMQGLELLAYFRNRAPLDDSGMPKDRFSAEMPDATLATLKIQPSEPRDSAVYFCASGLGFTNMNTEAFFGQGTRLTVV.

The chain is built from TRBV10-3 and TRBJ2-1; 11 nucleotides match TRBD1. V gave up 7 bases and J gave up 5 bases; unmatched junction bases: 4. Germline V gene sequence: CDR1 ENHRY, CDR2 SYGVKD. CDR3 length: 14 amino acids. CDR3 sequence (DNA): TGTGCCATCATGGAGGACAGGGGGCACAATGAGCAGTTCTTC. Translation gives CAIMEDRGHNEQFF.

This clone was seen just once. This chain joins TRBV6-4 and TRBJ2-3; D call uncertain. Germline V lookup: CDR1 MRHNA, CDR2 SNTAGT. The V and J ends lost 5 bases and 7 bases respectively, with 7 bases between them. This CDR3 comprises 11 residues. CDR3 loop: CASSNGNTQYF. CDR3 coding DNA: TGTGCCAGCAGTAATGGCAATACGCAGTATTTT.

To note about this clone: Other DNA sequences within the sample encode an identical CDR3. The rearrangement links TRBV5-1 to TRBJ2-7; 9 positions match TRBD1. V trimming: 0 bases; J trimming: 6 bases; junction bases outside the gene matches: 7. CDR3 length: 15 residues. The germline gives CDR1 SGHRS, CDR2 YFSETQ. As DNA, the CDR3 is TGCGCCAGCAGCTTGGTAGGGGACAGGGCGAGCGAGCAGTACTTC. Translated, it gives CASSLVGDRASEQYF.

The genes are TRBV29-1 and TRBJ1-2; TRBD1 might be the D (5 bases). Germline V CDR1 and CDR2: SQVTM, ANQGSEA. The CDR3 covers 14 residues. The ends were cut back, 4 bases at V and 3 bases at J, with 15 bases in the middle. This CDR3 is CSVARQTGHYGYTF. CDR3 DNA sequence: TGCAGCGTTGCGAGACAGACGGGCCACTATGGCTACACCTTC.

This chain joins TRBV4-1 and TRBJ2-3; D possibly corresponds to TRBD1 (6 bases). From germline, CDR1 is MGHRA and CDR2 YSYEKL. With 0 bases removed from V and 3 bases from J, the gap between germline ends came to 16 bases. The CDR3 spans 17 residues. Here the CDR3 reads CASSQDWATQGTDTQYF. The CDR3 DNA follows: TGCGCCAGCAGCCAAGATTGGGCAACACAGGGTACAGATACGCAGTATTTT.

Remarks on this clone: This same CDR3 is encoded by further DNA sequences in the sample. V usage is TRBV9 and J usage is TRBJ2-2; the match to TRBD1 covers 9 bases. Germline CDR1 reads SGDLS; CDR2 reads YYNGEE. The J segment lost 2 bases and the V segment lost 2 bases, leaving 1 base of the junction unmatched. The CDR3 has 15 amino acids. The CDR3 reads CASSVGQGNTGELFF. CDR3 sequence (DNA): TGTGCCAGCAGCGTGGGACAGGGAAACACCGGGGAGCTGTTTTTT.

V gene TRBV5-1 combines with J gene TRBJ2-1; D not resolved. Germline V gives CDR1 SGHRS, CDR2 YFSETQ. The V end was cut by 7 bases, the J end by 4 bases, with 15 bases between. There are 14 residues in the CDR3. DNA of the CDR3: TGCGCCAGCGCCCCTGACCCCGGGTACAATGAGCAGTTCTTC. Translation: CASAPDPGYNEQFF.

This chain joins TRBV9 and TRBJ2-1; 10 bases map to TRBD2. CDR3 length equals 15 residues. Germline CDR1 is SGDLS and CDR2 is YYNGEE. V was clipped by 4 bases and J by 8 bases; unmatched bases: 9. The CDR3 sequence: CASSPQAGGPDEQFF. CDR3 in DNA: TGTGCCAGCAGCCCACAAGCGGGGGGGCCGGATGAGCAGTTCTTC.

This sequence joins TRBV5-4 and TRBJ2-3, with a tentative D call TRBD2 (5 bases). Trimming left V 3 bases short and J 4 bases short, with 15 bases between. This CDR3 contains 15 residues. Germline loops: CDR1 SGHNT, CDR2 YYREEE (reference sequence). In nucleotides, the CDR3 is TGTGCCAGCAGCTACCACGGGAAGGGCGCAGATACGCAGTATTTT. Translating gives CASSYHGKGADTQYF.

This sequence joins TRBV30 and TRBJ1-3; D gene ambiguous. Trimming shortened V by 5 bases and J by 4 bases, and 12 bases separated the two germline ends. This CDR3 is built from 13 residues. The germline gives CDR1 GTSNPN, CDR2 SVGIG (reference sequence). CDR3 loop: CAWSPLIGNTIYF. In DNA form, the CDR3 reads TGTGCCTGGTCCCCGCTTATCGGAAACACCATATATTTT.

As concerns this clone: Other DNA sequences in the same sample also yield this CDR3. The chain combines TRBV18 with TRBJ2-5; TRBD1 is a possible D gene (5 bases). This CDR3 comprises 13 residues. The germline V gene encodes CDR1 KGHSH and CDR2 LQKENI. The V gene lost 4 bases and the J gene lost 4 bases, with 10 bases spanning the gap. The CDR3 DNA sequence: TGTGCCAGCTCACGATCGACAGCAGAGACCCAGTACTTC. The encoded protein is CASSRSTAETQYF.